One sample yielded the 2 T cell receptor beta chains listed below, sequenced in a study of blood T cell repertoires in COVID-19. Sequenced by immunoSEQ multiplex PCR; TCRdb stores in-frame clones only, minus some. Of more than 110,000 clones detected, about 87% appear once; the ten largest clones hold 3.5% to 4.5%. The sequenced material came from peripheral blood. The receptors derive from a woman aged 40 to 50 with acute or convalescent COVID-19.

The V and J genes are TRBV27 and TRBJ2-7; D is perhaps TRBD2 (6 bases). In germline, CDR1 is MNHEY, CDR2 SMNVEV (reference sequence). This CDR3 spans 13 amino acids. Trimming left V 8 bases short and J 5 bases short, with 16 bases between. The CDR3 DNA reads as TGTGCCAGCTCCTCTGGCGGGACCCACGAGCAGTACTTC. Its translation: CASSSGGTHEQYF.

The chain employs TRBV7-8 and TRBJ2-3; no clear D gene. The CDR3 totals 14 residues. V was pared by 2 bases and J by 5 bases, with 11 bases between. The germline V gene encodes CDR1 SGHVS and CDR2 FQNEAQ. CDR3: CASSLSGRRDTQYF. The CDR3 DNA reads TGTGCCAGCAGCTTATCAGGAAGGCGAGATACGCAGTATTTT.